These T cell receptor beta chains were read from a single sample in a study of OX40 agonist ivuxolimab in advanced cancers. Assay: immunoSEQ multiplex PCR; the TCRdb copy retains only in-frame clones and omits some. The sample includes under 90,000 clones, 84% of them seen just once. The sample in question was CD4+ or CD8+ T cells sorted from blood, obtained in a trial of the OX40 agonist ivuxolimab. All receptors come from an adult with an advanced solid tumor such as melanoma, head and neck, liver or kidney cancer. The CDR3 runs from the conserved cysteine through the conserved F or W. The D gene is left open where the match is weak. Only some rows state a clone size, as once, few, many or a class for expanded clones.

size	D	V	J	DNA	CDR3
NA	TRBD1	TRBV9	TRBJ2-3	TGTGCCAGCAGCGCTACACAGGGGTGGGGCACAGATACGCAGTATTTT	CASSATQGWGTDTQYF
once	NA	TRBV20-1	TRBJ2-3	TGCAGTGCTAGTGGACGGGATACGCAGTATTTT	CSASGRDTQYF
once	NA	TRBV2	TRBJ2-2	TGTGCCAGCAGTGTTGTGAGGGGGACCGGGGAGCTGTTTTTT	CASSVVRGTGELFF
few	NA	TRBV6-5	TRBJ2-1	TGTGCCAGCAGTTACTTCCTAGGGGGGCCCTACAATGAGCAGTTCTTC	CASSYFLGGPYNEQFF
NA	NA	TRBV27	TRBJ2-5	TGTGCCAGCAGTTTATGGCGGACTTCAACCGGGGGAGAGACCCAGTACTTC	CASSLWRTSTGGETQYF
NA	TRBD1	TRBV5-5	TRBJ1-5	TGTGCCAGCAGCTTCTCCCGGGACAGCCCTAATCAGCCCCAGCATTTT	CASSFSRDSPNQPQHF
NA	NA	TRBV18	TRBJ1-5	TGTGCCAGCTCACCAGTGGTGACTAGTACATCGCCCCAGCATTTT	CASSPVVTSTSPQHF
NA	TRBD2	TRBV5-1	TRBJ2-3	TGCGCCAGCAGCGGGACCGGGACTACCGACGATACGCAGTATTTT	CASSGTGTTDDTQYF
NA	NA	TRBV5-1	TRBJ1-2	TGCGCCAGCAGCTTGGAGCACAGGGCCGGTTTCAGTAACTATGGCTACACCTTC	CASSLEHRAGFSNYGYTF
once	TRBD1	TRBV7-2	TRBJ1-2	TGTGCCAGCAGCCCCGGGACAGACTATGGCTACACCTTC	CASSPGTDYGYTF
NA	NA	TRBV29-1	TRBJ2-7	TGCAGCGTTCAGAGGGTAGGACTAAAAAACGAGCAGTACTTC	CSVQRVGLKNEQYF
NA	TRBD1	TRBV5-1	TRBJ1-1	TGCGCCAGCAGCAATCCGACAGGGGGATTCACTGAAGCTTTCTTT	CASSNPTGGFTEAFF
NA	TRBD1	TRBV5-5	TRBJ1-6	TGTGCCAGCAGCTCTTCCCCCGGGACAGCTAATAATTCACCCCTCCACTTT	CASSSSPGTANNSPLHF
NA	TRBD1	TRBV27	TRBJ1-2	TGTGCCAGCAGTTTAAAGGGGGCCGGCTATGGCTACACCTTC	CASSLKGAGYGYTF
NA	NA	TRBV4-2	TRBJ1-3	TGTGCCAGCAGCTTGCCAGGACCCCACTCTGGAAACACCATATATTTT	CASSLPGPHSGNTIYF
NA	NA	TRBV19	TRBJ2-1	TGTGCCAGTAGAAAAAAGGCAGAGCAGTTCTTC	CASRKKAEQFF
NA	NA	TRBV30	TRBJ2-7	TGTGCCTGGAGTGATGAGGGCGGGCAGCAGTACTTC	CAWSDEGGQQYF
once	TRBD1	TRBV7-6	TRBJ2-3	TGTGCCAGCAGCTTTGGACAGGGACCCACAGATACGCAGTATTTT	CASSFGQGPTDTQYF
once	TRBD1	TRBV7-2	TRBJ1-2	TGTGCCAGCAGCAAGGACAGGTTTGGCTATGGCTACACCTTC	CASSKDRFGYGYTF
NA	TRBD2	TRBV29-1	TRBJ2-2	TGCAGCGTTGTAAATGTCCTGGGGGGGACCGGGGAGCTGTTTTTT	CSVVNVLGGTGELFF
NA	NA	TRBV2	TRBJ2-3	TGTGCCAGCAGCGCCTCAGACAGTCGGTTAGATACGCAGTATTTT	CASSASDSRLDTQYF
once	NA	TRBV27	TRBJ2-2	TGTGCCAGCAGGGGCAGGGTCAACACCGGGGAGCTGTTTTTT	CASRGRVNTGELFF
NA	NA	TRBV6-1	TRBJ1-2	TGTGCCAGCAGTGAAGCCCTGAGTTGGGCAGGAGCATATGGCTACACCTTC	CASSEALSWAGAYGYTF
NA	TRBD2	TRBV7-2	TRBJ2-1	TGTGCCAGCAGCCGACTAGCGGGAGCTATCGAGCAGTTCTTC	CASSRLAGAIEQFF
NA	NA	TRBV19	TRBJ1-6	TGTGCCAGTAGTATAGTTGGAGGGGGAGTTAATTCACCCCTCCACTTT	CASSIVGGGVNSPLHF
NA	NA	TRBV4-3	TRBJ2-7	TGCGCCAGCAGCCAAGATTCCATAGGCTCCTACGAGCAGTACTTC	CASSQDSIGSYEQYF
few	NA	TRBV5-1	TRBJ1-2	TGCGCCAGCAGCTTGTCGTCCAGGGGTGATGGCTACACCTTC	CASSLSSRGDGYTF
NA	TRBD1	TRBV7-2	TRBJ1-1	TGTGCCAGCAGCTTAAGGGACAGGCTCCCGAACACTGAAGCTTTCTTT	CASSLRDRLPNTEAFF
NA	NA	TRBV6-5	TRBJ2-7	TGTGCCAGCAGTTACTCGAAAACTGGGATTTACTACGAGCAGTACTTC	CASSYSKTGIYYEQYF
once	TRBD1	TRBV7-8	TRBJ1-5	TGTGCCAGCAGCCAGCGGGACAGGGGTCGTGGACAGCCCCAGCATTTT	CASSQRDRGRGQPQHF
NA	TRBD2	TRBV10-3	TRBJ2-7	TGTGCCATCAGTGACAGCGGGGGGCCAAACGAGCAGTACTTC	CAISDSGGPNEQYF
NA	NA	TRBV5-1	TRBJ2-7	TGCGCCAGCAGCCCGCTTATGGCTGGGGGCTACGAGCAGTACTTC	CASSPLMAGGYEQYF
once	NA	TRBV19	TRBJ1-4	TGTGCCAGTAGTGCCCAGGGCATCAGGGAAAAACTGTTTTTT	CASSAQGIREKLFF
NA	TRBD2	TRBV25-1	TRBJ2-1	TGTGCCAGCAGTGAATATTATTCCAGCGGGATTGGTGGGCGGCAGTTCTTC	CASSEYYSSGIGGRQFF
NA	NA	TRBV21-1	TRBJ1-5	TGTGCCAGCAGCAAGTTTCCAGGACAGGGTGTCAATCAGCCCCAGCATTTT	CASSKFPGQGVNQPQHF
NA	TRBD2	TRBV4-2	TRBJ2-5	TGTGCCAGCAGCCAAGCCCAAGGAGCGGGAGGGGAAGAGACCCAGTACTTC	CASSQAQGAGGEETQYF
few	NA	TRBV5-4	TRBJ2-7	TGTGCCAGCAGCGCTAAGGTAGGGAGCTACGAGCAGTACTTC	CASSAKVGSYEQYF
NA	TRBD2	TRBV2	TRBJ2-7	TGTGCCAGCAGTTCCGGGACTAGCATCTACGAGCAGTACTTC	CASSSGTSIYEQYF
NA	NA	TRBV9	TRBJ2-2	TGTGCCAGCAGCGTCGGGCAGGGGATAACCGGGGAGCTGTTTTTT	CASSVGQGITGELFF
NA	NA	TRBV4-3	TRBJ2-1	TGCGCCAGCAGCCAAGAATCCCAGCAGTTCTACAATGAGCAGTTCTTC	CASSQESQQFYNEQFF
few	NA	TRBV6-5	TRBJ1-1	TGTGCCAGCAATACAGCCAGAAACACTGAAGCTTTCTTT	CASNTARNTEAFF
NA	TRBD1	TRBV19	TRBJ1-5	TGTGCCAGTACCCGGACAGGGAAGGGAAGCAATCAGCCCCAGCATTTT	CASTRTGKGSNQPQHF
NA	TRBD1	TRBV28	TRBJ1-5	TGTGCCAGCAGTCTACGAGGACAGGGCCGCAATCAGCCCCAGCATTTT	CASSLRGQGRNQPQHF
NA	NA	TRBV29-1	TRBJ1-5	TGCAGCGTTTCCGGACAGAATAGCAATCAGCCCCAGCATTTT	CSVSGQNSNQPQHF
few	NA	TRBV7-9	TRBJ1-2	TGTGCCAGCAGCCCTCGAAGGGCAGGGGAAGGCTACACCTTC	CASSPRRAGEGYTF
once	NA	TRBV5-1	TRBJ1-5	TGCGCCAGCAGCCCGTACCCGGGACGGGAGAATCAGCCCCAGCATTTT	CASSPYPGRENQPQHF
few	NA	TRBV5-4	TRBJ1-1	TGTGCCAGCACCTCCATAGGTGGAACTGAAGCTTTCTTT	CASTSIGGTEAFF
NA	NA	TRBV7-9	TRBJ2-3	TGTGCCAGCAGCTTAACAAGGGACGTTTCAGATACGCAGTATTTT	CASSLTRDVSDTQYF
few	NA	TRBV7-3	TRBJ1-5	TGTGCCAGCAGCCGAGGAGCTAATCAGCCCCAGCATTTT	CASSRGANQPQHF